These 2 T cell receptor beta chains originate from one sample sequenced in a study of T cells in Graves' hyperthyroidism and ophthalmopathy. Using RNA transcripts as the source, TCR beta CDR3 regions were amplified. An initial round of RT-PCR targeting the TCR CDR3 relied on the HTBI primer set. MiXCR was run by TCRdb on the multiplex PCR reads, yielding one entry per CDR3 protein. The sample shows about 420,000 distinct CDR3 sequences, roughly 13% of them seen only once. The specimen was blood. The receptors here all came from a woman aged 18 to 35 with Graves' hyperthyroidism.

This clonotype was seen ten or more times. The chain uses TRBV20-1 and TRBJ2-6; 9 bases align to TRBD1. The V segment lost 4 bases and the J segment 11 bases; nucleotides outside the gene matches: 3. The CDR3 totals 12 residues. CDR1 DFQATT and CDR2 SNEGSKA come from the germline V gene (reference sequence). CDR3 residues: CSAMGTGYVLTF. CDR3 nucleotides: TGCAGTGCTATGGGGACAGGGTACGTCCTGACTTTC.

This clonotype has at least ten counts. The chain links TRBV6-2 or TRBV6-3 to TRBJ1-2; 8 positions agree with TRBD1. V lost 4 bases, J lost 2 bases, and 6 bases stayed unmatched. Germline V gene data show CDR1 as MNHEY and CDR2 as SVGEGT. The CDR3 has 15 residues. In nucleotides, the CDR3 is TGTGCCAGCAGTTCGCCTCGGACAGGGAACTATGGCTACACCTTC. Protein sequence: CASSSPRTGNYGYTF.